The present TCR delta chain was sequenced within a study of human gamma delta and Vdelta1 T cells. On this clone itself: Its antigen is not identified.

TCRdb re-called the PCR reads through CATT. The table has some 14,000 delta-chain clones, around 50% seen once. V lost 2 bases to trimming and J lost 0 bases; unmatched junction nucleotides: 6. The germline CDR1 and CDR2 sequences are TSWWSYY and QGS. CDR3 length: 17 amino acids. Sequencing was performed on Vdelta1 gamma-delta T cells from blood grown in culture (DOT cells). The origin of this receptor is a human donor in good health. The chain combines TRDV1 with TRDJ1; 10 bases map to TRDD3. The CDR3: CALGEISTGGYTDKLIF. The CDR3 DNA reads TGTGCTCTTGGGGAAATCAGTACTGGGGGATACACCGATAAACTCATCTTT.